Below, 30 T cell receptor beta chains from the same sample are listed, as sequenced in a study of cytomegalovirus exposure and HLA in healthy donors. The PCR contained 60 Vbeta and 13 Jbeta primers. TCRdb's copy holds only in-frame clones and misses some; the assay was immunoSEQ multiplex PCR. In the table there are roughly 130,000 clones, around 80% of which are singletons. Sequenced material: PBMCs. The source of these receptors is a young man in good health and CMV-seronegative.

CDR3 DNA: TGTGCCAGCAGGCTAGCGGGGGCGAACACCGGGGAGCTGTTTTTT. It codes for CASRLAGANTGELFF. The chain uses TRBV4-2 and TRBJ2-2, with 10 bases that match TRBD2. This CDR3 spans 15 amino acids. V shed 6 bases and J 0 bases; nucleotides not matched to a gene: 1. CDR1 is LGHNA, CDR2 YNFKEQ, per germline.

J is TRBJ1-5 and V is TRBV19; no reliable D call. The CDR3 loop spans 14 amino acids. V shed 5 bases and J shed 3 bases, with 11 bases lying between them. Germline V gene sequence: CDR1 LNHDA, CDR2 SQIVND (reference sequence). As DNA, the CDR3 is TGTGCCAGTAGTTCCTCGGGTTACAATCAGCCCCAGCATTTT. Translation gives CASSSSGYNQPQHF.

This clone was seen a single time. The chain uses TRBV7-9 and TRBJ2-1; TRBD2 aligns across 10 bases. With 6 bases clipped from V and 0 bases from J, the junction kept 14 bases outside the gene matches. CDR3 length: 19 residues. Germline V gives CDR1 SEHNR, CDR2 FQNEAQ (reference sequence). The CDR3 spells CASRFWGLATPSSYNEQFF. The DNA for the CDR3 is TGTGCCAGCAGGTTTTGGGGACTAGCGACTCCTAGCTCCTACAATGAGCAGTTCTTC. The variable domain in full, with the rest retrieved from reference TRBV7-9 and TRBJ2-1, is DTGVSQNPRHKITKRGQNVTFRCDPISEHNRLYWYRQTLGQGPEFLTYFQNEAQLEKSRLLSDRFSAERPKGSFSTLEIQRTEQGDSAMYLCASRFWGLATPSSYNEQFFGPGTRLTVL.

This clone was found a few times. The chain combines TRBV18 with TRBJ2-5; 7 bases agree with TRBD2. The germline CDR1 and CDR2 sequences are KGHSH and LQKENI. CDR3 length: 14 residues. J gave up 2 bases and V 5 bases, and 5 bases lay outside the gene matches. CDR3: CASSTGGGQETQYF. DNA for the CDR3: TGTGCCAGCTCAACGGGCGGGGGACAAGAGACCCAGTACTTC.

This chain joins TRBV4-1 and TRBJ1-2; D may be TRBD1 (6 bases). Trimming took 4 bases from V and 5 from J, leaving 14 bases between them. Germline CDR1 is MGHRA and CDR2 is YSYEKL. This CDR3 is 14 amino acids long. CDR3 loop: CASSLGTRNYGYTF. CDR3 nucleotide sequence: TGCGCCAGCAGCCTCGGGACACGGAATTATGGCTACACCTTC.

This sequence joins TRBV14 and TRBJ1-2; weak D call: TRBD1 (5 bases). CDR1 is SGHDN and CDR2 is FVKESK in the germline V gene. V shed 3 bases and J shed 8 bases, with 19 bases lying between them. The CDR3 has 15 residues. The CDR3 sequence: CASSQPNGGIWGYTF. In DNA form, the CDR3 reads TGTGCCAGCAGCCAGCCGAACGGGGGTATTTGGGGCTACACCTTC.

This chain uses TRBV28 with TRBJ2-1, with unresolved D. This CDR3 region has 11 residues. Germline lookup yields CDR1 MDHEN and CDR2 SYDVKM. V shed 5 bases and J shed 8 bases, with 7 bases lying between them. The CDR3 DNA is TGTGCCAGCAGTGATTACTATGAGCAGTTCTTC. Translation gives CASSDYYEQFF.

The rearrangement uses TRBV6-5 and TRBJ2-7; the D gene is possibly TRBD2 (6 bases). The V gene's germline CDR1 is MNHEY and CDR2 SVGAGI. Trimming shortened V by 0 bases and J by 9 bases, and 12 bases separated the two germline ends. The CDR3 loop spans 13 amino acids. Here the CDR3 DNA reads TGTGCCAGCAGTTACTCGATCGGGGGATGGCAGTACTTC. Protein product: CASSYSIGGWQYF.

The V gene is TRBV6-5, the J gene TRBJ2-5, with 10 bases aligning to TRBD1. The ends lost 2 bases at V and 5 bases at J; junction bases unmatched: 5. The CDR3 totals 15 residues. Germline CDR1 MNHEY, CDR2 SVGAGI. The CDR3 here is CASSYGTGVSETQYF. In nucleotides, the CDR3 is TGTGCCAGCAGTTACGGGACAGGGGTTTCGGAGACCCAGTACTTC.

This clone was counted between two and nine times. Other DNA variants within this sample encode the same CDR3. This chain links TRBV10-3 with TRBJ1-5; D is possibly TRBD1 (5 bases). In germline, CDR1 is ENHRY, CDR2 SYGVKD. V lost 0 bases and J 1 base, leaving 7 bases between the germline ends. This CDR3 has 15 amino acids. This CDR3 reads CAISESQGSNQPQHF. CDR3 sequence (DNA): TGTGCCATCAGTGAGTCGCAGGGAAGCAATCAGCCCCAGCATTTT.

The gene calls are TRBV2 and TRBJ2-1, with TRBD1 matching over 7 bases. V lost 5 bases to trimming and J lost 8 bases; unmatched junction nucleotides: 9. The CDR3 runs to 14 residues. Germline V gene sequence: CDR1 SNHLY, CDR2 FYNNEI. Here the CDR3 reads CASSPQLTGHEQFF. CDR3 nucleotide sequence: TGTGCCAGCAGTCCTCAGCTGACAGGGCATGAGCAGTTCTTC. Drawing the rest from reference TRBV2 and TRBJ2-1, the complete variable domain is EPEVTQTPSHQVTQMGQEVILRCVPISNHLYFYWYRQILGQKVEFLVSFYNNEISEKSEIFDDQFSVERPDGSNFTLKIRSTKLEDSAMYFCASSPQLTGHEQFFGPGTRLTVL.

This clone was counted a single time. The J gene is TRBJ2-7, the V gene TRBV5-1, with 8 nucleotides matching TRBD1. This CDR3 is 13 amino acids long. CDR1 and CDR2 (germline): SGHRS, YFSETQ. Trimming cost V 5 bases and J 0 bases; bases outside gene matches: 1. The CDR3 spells CASRQGDSYEQYF. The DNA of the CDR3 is TGCGCCAGCAGACAGGGGGACTCCTACGAGCAGTACTTC.

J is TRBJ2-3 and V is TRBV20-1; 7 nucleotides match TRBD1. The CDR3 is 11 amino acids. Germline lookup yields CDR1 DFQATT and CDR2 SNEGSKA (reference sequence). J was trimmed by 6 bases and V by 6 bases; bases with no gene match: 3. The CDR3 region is CSADRWDTQYF. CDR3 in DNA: TGCAGTGCGGACAGGTGGGATACGCAGTATTTT.

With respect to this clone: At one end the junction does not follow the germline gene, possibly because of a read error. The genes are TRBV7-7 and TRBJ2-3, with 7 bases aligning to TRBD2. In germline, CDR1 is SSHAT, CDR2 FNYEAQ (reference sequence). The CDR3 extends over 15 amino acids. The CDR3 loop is CASSFGAGNTDTQYF. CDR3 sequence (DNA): TGTGCTAGCAGCTTCGGAGCGGGGAACACAGATACGCAGTATTTT.

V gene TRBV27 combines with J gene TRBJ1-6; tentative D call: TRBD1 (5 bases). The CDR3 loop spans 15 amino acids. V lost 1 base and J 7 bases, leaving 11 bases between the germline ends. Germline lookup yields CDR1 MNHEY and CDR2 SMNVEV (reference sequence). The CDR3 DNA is TGTGCCAGCAGTTTATTGGGGGGTGGGAATTCACCCCTCCACTTT. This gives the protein CASSLLGGGNSPLHF.

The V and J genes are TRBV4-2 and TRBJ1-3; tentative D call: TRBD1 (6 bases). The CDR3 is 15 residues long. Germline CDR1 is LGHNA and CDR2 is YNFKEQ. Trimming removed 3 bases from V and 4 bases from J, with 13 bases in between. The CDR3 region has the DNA TGTGCCAGCAGCCAGATACAGGGTTACGGAAACACCATATATTTT. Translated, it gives CASSQIQGYGNTIYF.

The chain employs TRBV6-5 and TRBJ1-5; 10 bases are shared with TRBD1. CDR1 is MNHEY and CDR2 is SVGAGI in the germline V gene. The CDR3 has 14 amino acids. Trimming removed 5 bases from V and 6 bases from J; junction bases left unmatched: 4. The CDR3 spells CASSPGTGAQPQHF. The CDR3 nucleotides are TGTGCCAGCAGTCCCGGGACAGGGGCTCAGCCCCAGCATTTT.

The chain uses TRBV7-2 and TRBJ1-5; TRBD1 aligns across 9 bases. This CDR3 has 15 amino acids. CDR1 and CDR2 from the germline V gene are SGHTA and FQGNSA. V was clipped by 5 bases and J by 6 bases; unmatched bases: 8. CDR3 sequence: CASSRTGAAGQPQHF. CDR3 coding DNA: TGTGCCAGCAGCAGGACAGGGGCGGCGGGTCAGCCCCAGCATTTT.

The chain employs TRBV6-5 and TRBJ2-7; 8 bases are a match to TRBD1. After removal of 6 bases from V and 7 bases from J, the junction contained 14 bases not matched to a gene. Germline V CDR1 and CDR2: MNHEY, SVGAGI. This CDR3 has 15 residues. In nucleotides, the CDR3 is TGTGCCAGCAGACGACAGGGGCCAAGCAACGGGGAGCAGTACTTC. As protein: CASRRQGPSNGEQYF.

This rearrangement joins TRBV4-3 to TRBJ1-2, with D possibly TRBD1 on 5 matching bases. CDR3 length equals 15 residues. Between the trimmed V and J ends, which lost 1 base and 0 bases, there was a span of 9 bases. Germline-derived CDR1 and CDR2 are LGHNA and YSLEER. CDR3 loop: CASSQGRATNYGYTF. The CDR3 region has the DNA TGCGCCAGCAGCCAAGGCAGGGCGACTAACTATGGCTACACCTTC.

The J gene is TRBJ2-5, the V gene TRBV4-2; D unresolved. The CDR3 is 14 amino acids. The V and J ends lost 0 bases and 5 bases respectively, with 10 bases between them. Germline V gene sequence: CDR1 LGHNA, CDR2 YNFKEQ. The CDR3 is CASSQDMAEETQYF. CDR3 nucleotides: TGTGCCAGCAGCCAAGATATGGCGGAGGAGACCCAGTACTTC.

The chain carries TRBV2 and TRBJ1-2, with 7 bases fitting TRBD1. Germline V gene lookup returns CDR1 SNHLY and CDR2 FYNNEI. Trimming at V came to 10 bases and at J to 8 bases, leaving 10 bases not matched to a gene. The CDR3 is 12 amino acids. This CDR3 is CANSTGPRGYTF. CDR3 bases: TGTGCCAATTCGACAGGGCCTAGGGGCTACACCTTC.

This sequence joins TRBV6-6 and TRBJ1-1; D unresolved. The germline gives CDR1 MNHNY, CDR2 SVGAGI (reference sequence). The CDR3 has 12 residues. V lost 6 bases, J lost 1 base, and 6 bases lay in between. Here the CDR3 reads CASSAGNTEAFF. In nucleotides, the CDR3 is TGTGCCAGCAGCGCAGGGAACACTGAAGCTTTCTTT.

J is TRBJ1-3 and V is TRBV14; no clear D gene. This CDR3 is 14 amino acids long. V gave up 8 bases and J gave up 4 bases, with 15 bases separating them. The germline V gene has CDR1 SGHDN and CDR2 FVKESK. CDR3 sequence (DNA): TGTGCCAGCGGAGGGAGGTCGGAAGGAAACACCATATATTTT. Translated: CASGGRSEGNTIYF.

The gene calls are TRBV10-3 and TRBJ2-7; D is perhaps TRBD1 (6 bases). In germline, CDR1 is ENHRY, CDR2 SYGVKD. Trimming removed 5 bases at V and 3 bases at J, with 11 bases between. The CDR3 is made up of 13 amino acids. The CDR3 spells CAISSTGYYEQYF. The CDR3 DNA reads TGTGCCATCAGTAGCACAGGGTACTACGAGCAGTACTTC.

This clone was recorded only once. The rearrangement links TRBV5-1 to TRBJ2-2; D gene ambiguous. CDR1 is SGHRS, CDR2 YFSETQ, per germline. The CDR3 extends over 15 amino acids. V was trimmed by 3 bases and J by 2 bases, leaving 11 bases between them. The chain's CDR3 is CASSSLSPNTGELFF. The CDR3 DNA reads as TGCGCCAGCAGCTCTCTTAGCCCTAACACCGGGGAGCTGTTTTTT.

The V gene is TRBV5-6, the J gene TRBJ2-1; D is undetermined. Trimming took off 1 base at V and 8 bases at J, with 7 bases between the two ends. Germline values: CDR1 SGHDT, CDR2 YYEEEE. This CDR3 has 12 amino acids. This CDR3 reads CASSLRVDEQFF. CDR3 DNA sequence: TGTGCCAGCAGCTTGAGAGTGGATGAGCAGTTCTTC.

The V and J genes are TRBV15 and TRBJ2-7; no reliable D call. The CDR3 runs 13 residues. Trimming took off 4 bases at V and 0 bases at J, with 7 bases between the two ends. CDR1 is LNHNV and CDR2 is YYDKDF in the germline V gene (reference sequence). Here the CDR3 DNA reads TGTGCCACCAGCATAATCTCCTCCTACGAGCAGTACTTC. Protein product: CATSIISSYEQYF.

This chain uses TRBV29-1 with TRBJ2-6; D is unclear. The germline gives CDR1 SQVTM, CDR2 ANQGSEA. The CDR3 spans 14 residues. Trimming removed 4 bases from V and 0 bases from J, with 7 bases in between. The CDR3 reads CSVGGDSGANVLTF. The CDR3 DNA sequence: TGCAGCGTTGGAGGAGACTCTGGGGCCAACGTCCTGACTTTC. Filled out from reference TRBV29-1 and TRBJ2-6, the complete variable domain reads SAVISQKPSRDICQRGTSLTIQCQVDSQVTMMFWYRQQPGQSLTLIATANQGSEATYESGFVIDKFPISRPNLTFSTLTVSNMSPEDSSIYLCSVGGDSGANVLTFGAGSRLTVL.

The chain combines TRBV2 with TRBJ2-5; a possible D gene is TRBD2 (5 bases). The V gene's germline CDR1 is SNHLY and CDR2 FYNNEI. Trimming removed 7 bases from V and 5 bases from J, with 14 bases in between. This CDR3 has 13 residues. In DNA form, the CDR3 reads TGTGCCAGCAAAGCCACTAGGGCGGAGACCCAGTACTTC. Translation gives CASKATRAETQYF.